This TCR beta chain was sequenced for a study of somatic mutations in cytotoxic T cells in rheumatoid arthritis (TCRdb year 2017). Regarding the complete study: Before any treatment started and right after they were diagnosed, patients gave peripheral blood samples (about 30 ml EDTA). A FACSAria II or Sony SH800 was used to flow-sort some V beta antibody-stained T-cell populations at nearly 100% purity, and TCRB sequencing was also done on sorted V beta1+ cells. To characterize clonality, the study used TCRB deep sequencing while asking whether somatic mutations are carried by expanded CD8+ T-cell clones in newly diagnosed, untreated rheumatoid arthritis. A total of around 65 rheumatoid arthritis patients and 15 to 25 healthy controls underwent TCRB deep sequencing. Patients and controls did not essentially differ in median age, which was nearly identical between the groups.

On an AutoMACS, CD4+ and CD8+ cells were isolated via positive magnetic bead selection, and their purity was verified by flow cytometry. Clonal expansions were first screened by flow cytometry with a TCR V beta antibody panel, then characterized by TCRB deep sequencing of sorted CD8+ fractions. Ficoll-Paque PLUS density gradient separation was used to isolate peripheral blood mononuclear cells. DNA from CD4-enriched, CD8-enriched or PBMC samples was extracted using Nucleospin Tissue or Tissue XS kits and then quantified on a Qubit 2.0 fluorometer. About this clone itself: The specificity of this receptor is unknown. No much larger clonotype is one base removed from it; base qualities were not supplied.

Sequencing of TCRB CDR3 was done on genomic DNA with the immunoSEQ assay. In the source study's methods: Published virus-specific TCRB sequences were compared with patient CD8+ clones larger than 1%, and only a few matches were found. Only productive TCRB rearrangements were included in the analyses. Defining a clone by its unique TCRB CDR3 sequence, the study calculated clonality as a productive clonality index derived from Shannon entropy. Repertoire overlap for a pair of samples was computed from each clone's template counts relative to total templates per sample. A correlation with a Spearman r of about 0.58 was found between V-gene usage by flow cytometry and V-gene usage by TCRB sequencing. TCRdb retrieved this table from immuneACCESS and kept in-frame rearrangements only. Not all clones are present; in checked studies, unresolved V genes account for under half, and no reason is known for the remainder. V and J calls and clone size come straight from that table; D and trimming were deduced from the DNA. The sample records 25,000 to 30,000 clones, 70% to 90% of which are singletons. Around 10% of the sample is in the top ten clones.

Study-wide findings and limitations: Healthy controls showed no age-related increase in CD8+ clonality, whereas patients did (Spearman r ≈ 0.5). The antigen targets of the expanded CD8+ clones were unknown, and absence from virus-specific databases did not rule out viral specificity. Several identical CD8+ TCRB sequences were found in both blood and synovial fluid, and in about an eighth of the roughly 65 patients the largest CD8+ clone exceeded 20% of CD8+ cells. CD8+ T-cell clonality in rheumatoid arthritis patients was not significantly different from that in age-matched healthy controls.

The receptor comes from an adult with rheumatoid arthritis. Material for sequencing was CD8+ T cells sorted from blood.

The nucleotide sequence is given as TGTGCCACCAGCAGTAAGGGCGACGAAAAACTGTTTTTT. This sequence encodes CATSSKGDEKLFF. Recombination joined TRBV15 with TRBJ1-4; the D gene cannot be resolved reliably. V lost 3 bases and J lost 8 bases; the stretch between them is 10 bases long. CDR1 LNHNV and CDR2 YYDKDF are derived from the germline V gene (reference sequence). The CDR3 spans 13 residues, from the cysteine through the phenylalanine. Just CDR3 DNA is preserved here, 39 bases in frame from base 1.